This TCR beta chain derives from a study of shared clonotypes between healthy human individuals. Looking at the study overall: Three plates each covered CD4 naive and memory; CD8 naive two, CD8 memory one. Study-level points and caveats: Few donors restricted represented genetic and exposure-history diversity.

It was CD45RO-negative cells, positively selected for CCR7, that made up naive CD8 cells, with terminally differentiated effector memory CD45RA+ cells excluded. Notes on this clone: Its specificity is not known.

Sorted-subset replicate PCRs used about 0.2 ug DNA, 25,000 to 30,000 T cell genomes. Clones were sequenced by immunoSEQ multiplex PCR, and TCRdb holds only the in-frame ones, with some missing. Of about 2.1 million clones in the sample, around 93% were seen once. V dropped 1 base and J dropped 3; count of bases not matched to a gene: 2. This CDR3 comprises 14 residues. From germline, CDR1 is MGHRA and CDR2 YSYEKL. The source of this sequence is a man aged 18 to 29 in good health. Some clones in this sample may be carry-over from other donors' samples. This chain links TRBV4-1 with TRBJ2-7, with 8 bases matching TRBD2. What was sequenced was naive CD8+ T cells from PBMCs. CDR3 DNA: TGCGCCAGCAGCCAAGGCGGGGGGCGCTACGAGCAGTACTTC. Its protein product is CASSQGGGRYEQYF.